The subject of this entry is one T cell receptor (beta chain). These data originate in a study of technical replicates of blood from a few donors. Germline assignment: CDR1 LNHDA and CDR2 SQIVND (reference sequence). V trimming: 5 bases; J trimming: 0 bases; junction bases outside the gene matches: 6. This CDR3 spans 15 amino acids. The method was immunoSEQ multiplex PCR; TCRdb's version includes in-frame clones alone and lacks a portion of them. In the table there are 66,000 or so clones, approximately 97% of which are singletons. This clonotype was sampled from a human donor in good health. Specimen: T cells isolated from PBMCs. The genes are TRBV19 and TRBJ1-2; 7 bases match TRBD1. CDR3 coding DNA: TGTGCCAGTAGTCTGGACAGGCGAGCTAACTATGGCTACACCTTC. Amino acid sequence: CASSLDRRANYGYTF.